The 2 T cell receptor beta chains below come from one sample, sequenced in a study of T cells expressing NK-cell markers. Following a re-call of the 5' RACE reads, TCRdb has one entry per CDR3 protein and lacks DNA. The ten top clones account for roughly 20%, within a sample of roughly 120,000 distinct CDR3 sequences. The sequenced sample was blood T cells: a sorted CD56 or NKG2C T cell subset, CD4+ or CD8+ T cells, or bulk PBMC T cells (not recorded which). The receptors shown here come from a woman aged 18 to 75 in good health.

This rearrangement joins TRBV9 to TRBJ2-7; with no DNA, the TCRdb D assignment of TRBD1 cannot be verified. There are 15 residues in the CDR3. Germline CDR1 is SGDLS and CDR2 is YYNGEE. Here the CDR3 reads CASSQLDRGTYEQYF.

The chain is built from TRBV29-1 and TRBJ2-7; TCRdb names TRBD1, which stays unverified in the absence of DNA. This CDR3 has 13 amino acids. From germline, CDR1 is SQVTM and CDR2 ANQGSEA. CDR3 protein: CSVGAGVPYEQYF.